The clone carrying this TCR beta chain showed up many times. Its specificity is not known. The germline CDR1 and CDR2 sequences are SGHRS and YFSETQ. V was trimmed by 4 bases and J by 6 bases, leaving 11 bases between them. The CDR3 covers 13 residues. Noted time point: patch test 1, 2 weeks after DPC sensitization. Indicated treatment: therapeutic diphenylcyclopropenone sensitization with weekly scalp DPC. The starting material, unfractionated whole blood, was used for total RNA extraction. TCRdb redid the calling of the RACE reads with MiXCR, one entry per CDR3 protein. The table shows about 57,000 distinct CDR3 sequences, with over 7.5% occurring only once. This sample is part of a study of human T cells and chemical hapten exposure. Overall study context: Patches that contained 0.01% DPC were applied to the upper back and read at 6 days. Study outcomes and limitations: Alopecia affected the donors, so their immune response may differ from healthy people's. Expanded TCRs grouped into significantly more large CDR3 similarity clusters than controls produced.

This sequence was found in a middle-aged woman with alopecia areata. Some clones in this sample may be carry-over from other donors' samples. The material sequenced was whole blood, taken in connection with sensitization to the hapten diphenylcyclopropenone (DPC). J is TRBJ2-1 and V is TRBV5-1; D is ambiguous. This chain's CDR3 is CASSMATVNEQFF. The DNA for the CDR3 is TGCGCCAGCAGCATGGCCACGGTCAATGAGCAGTTCTTC.